These 10 T cell receptor beta chains were all obtained from the same sample, sequenced in a study of blood T cell repertoires in COVID-19 (dated by TCRdb to 2018 to 2021). Preparation of the library involved the immunoSEQ multiplex PCR assay. Not all clones reach the TCRdb copy of this immuneACCESS table, which keeps in-frame sequences only. Checked studies attribute under half of the gap to unresolved V genes and leave the rest unexplained. The sample table holds over 200,000 clones, of which approximately 82% were seen once. Jointly, the top ten make up approximately 6% of the sample. Sequencing was done on a sample of peripheral blood. The receptor source for this set is a man older than 75 with acute or convalescent COVID-19.

The chain couples TRBV27 to TRBJ1-2; TRBD1 matches at 7 bases. The CDR3 consists of 14 residues. Losses at the gene ends were 2 bases for V and 2 bases for J; bases not matched to a gene: 2. CDR1 and CDR2 from the germline V gene are MNHEY and SMNVEV (reference sequence). The CDR3 loop reads CASSLGRGNYGYTF. As DNA, the CDR3 is TGTGCCAGCAGTTTAGGCAGGGGGAACTATGGCTACACCTTC.

The chain uses TRBV7-3 and TRBJ2-7, with 13 bases fitting TRBD2. This CDR3 is 17 amino acids long. In germline, CDR1 is SGHTA, CDR2 FQGTGA. J was trimmed by 6 bases and V by 4 bases; bases with no gene match: 12. CDR3 sequence (DNA): TGTGCCAGCAGCTCTTACCCGGGACTAGCGGGATTGGGCGAGCAGTACTTC. Translating gives CASSSYPGLAGLGEQYF.

The chain recombines TRBV7-2 with TRBJ1-1, with a weak D call TRBD1 (5 bases). Looked up from germline, CDR1 is SGHTA and CDR2 is FQGNSA. This CDR3 spans 14 amino acids. Trimming removed 2 bases from V and 2 bases from J, with 9 bases in between. The CDR3 region has the DNA TGTGCCAGCAGCTTAACCGGGACTAACACTGAAGCTTTCTTT. It codes for CASSLTGTNTEAFF. The full variable domain, rest sourced from reference TRBV7-2 and TRBJ1-1, is GAGVSQSPSNKVTEKGKDVELRCDPISGHTALYWYRQSLGQGLEFLIYFQGNSAPDKSGLPSDRFSAERTGGSVSTLTIQRTQQEDSAVYLCASSLTGTNTEAFFGQGTRLTVV.

This chain links TRBV29-1 with TRBJ2-5; 7 bases line up with TRBD1. CDR1 is SQVTM, CDR2 ANQGSEA, per germline. The CDR3 totals 13 residues. V shed 7 bases and J 5 bases; nucleotides not matched to a gene: 10. The CDR3 DNA sequence: TGCAGCGAAGTCCAGGGGGATCGGGAGACCCAGTACTTC. Protein: CSEVQGDRETQYF.

The chain carries TRBV6-5 and TRBJ1-5, with a weak D call TRBD1 (5 bases). The CDR3 extends over 14 amino acids. Germline CDR1 and CDR2: MNHEY and SVGAGI. V lost 5 bases, J lost 4 bases, and 12 bases lay in between. The CDR3 DNA is TGTGCCAGCAGTCCTCTGGAGGGGAATCAGCCCCAGCATTTT. It is translated as CASSPLEGNQPQHF.

This clone was counted once. V usage is TRBV30 and J usage is TRBJ2-7, with 8 bases matching TRBD2. Germline V lookup: CDR1 GTSNPN, CDR2 SVGIG (reference sequence). The length of the CDR3 is 13 residues. V was clipped by 1 base and J by 6 bases; unmatched bases: 5. The CDR3 protein is CAWSGRGGTEQYF. The CDR3, as DNA: TGTGCCTGGAGTGGCCGGGGGGGCACCGAGCAGTACTTC. Combining the CDR3 with reference TRBV30 and TRBJ2-7 gives the whole variable domain SQTIHQWPATLVQPVGSPLSLECTVEGTSNPNLYWYRQAAGRGLQLLFYSVGIGQISSEVPQNLSASRPQDRQFILSSKKLLLSDSGFYLCAWSGRGGTEQYFGPGTRLTVT.

This chain links TRBV19 with TRBJ2-7; D may be TRBD1 (6 bases). The J call may be faulty, since TRBJ2-1 better matches the DNA end. Germline V gene lookup returns CDR1 LNHDA and CDR2 SQIVND (reference sequence). The CDR3 extends over 13 amino acids. The CDR3 region is CASSSRARQEQFF. In DNA, the CDR3 is TGTGCCAGTAGTTCTCGGGCCCGACAGGAACAGTTCTTC.

V and J are TRBV11-2 and TRBJ2-4; tentative D call: TRBD2 (5 bases). The V and J ends lost 5 bases and 2 bases respectively, with 13 bases between them. The CDR3 has 15 residues. Per germline, CDR1 SGHAT and CDR2 FQNNGV. CDR3: CASSPLSGTKNIQYF. The CDR3 region has the DNA TGTGCCAGCAGCCCCCTTTCGGGGACCAAAAACATTCAGTACTTC.

V and J are TRBV11-2 and TRBJ2-1, with D possibly TRBD2 on 5 matching bases. Trimming shortened V by 3 bases and J by 0 bases, and 6 bases separated the two germline ends. CDR1 is SGHAT, CDR2 FQNNGV, per germline. This CDR3 spans 14 amino acids. The CDR3 DNA sequence: TGTGCCAGCAGCTTTGGGAGCTCCTACAATGAGCAGTTCTTC. It is translated as CASSFGSSYNEQFF. The whole variable domain, remainder taken from reference TRBV11-2 and TRBJ2-1, is EAGVAQSPRYKIIEKRQSVAFWCNPISGHATLYWYQQILGQGPKLLIQFQNNGVVDDSQLPKDRFSAERLKGVDSTLKIQPAKLEDSAVYLCASSFGSSYNEQFFGPGTRLTVL.

The chain couples TRBV3-1 (or the pseudogene TRBV3-2) to TRBJ2-3; TRBD2 matches 8 bases. J gave up 1 base and V 7 bases, and 7 bases lay outside the gene matches. The CDR3 is 15 amino acids. Germline CDR1 LGHDT, CDR2 YNNKEL (reference sequence). The CDR3 here is CASKGVGLGTDTQYF. The CDR3, as DNA: TGTGCCAGCAAGGGGGTGGGACTAGGCACAGATACGCAGTATTTT.